These T cell receptor beta chains were read from a single sample in a study of cytomegalovirus exposure and HLA in healthy donors. Profiling relied on immunoSEQ multiplex PCR, and the TCRdb table lists in-frame clones only, not all of them. There are about 170,000 clones in the sample; roughly 70% occur only once, and about 1.4% lies in the top ten. Sequencing input: PBMCs. Receptor source: a girl aged 5-17 years in good health and CMV-seronegative. The CDR3 runs from the conserved cysteine through the conserved F or W.

>TRBV19|TRBJ1-6
CASSIFGGHTDRVSPLHF
>TRBV5-1|TRBJ1-1
CASSLQGVNTEAFF
>TRBV5-6|TRBJ2-3
CASTYGLVLRTDTQYF
>TRBV4-1|TRBJ2-6
CASSPETGGVFSGANVLTF
>TRBV7-9|TRBJ2-7
CASSPPAGKIYEQYF
>TRBV5-8|TRBJ1-6
CASSRQGRENSPLHF
>TRBV30|TRBJ2-5
CAWSGGQPQEQYF
>TRBV5-1|TRBJ2-4
CASSLSRQGDIQYF
>TRBV19|TRBJ2-4
CASSIDQGSGIQYF
>TRBV5-1|TRBJ1-4
CASSLSATNEKLFF
>TRBV5-1|TRBJ2-2
CACLDSTGELFF
>TRBV7-3|TRBJ2-1
CASSLKAGGRNEQFF
>TRBV7-6|TRBJ2-5
CASSNVAGGPGETQYF
>TRBV6-1|TRBJ2-1
CASSDRDSYNEQFF
>TRBV29-1|TRBJ1-2
CSVADRGVDYGYTF
>TRBV2|TRBJ2-5
CASVGEVIETQYF
>TRBV5-4|TRBJ1-2
CASSLGGDYGYTF
>TRBV9|TRBJ1-2
CASSVGGVGYTF
>TRBV7-6|TRBJ1-6
CASSLAIQGQISPLHF
>TRBV9|TRBJ1-5
CASSVESGPQPQHF
>TRBV7-9|TRBJ1-2
CATQSPRDTYGYTF
>TRBV4-2|TRBJ2-5
CASSPAWSGQETQYF
>TRBV9|TRBJ2-3
CASSVATGADTQYF
>TRBV6-1|TRBJ1-1
CASSDMNTEAFF
>TRBV18|TRBJ1-5
CASSLTWENNQPQHF
>TRBV29-1|TRBJ2-3
CSHSRGSGVTDTQYF
>TRBV30|TRBJ1-5
CAWSLQYNQPQHF
>TRBV7-8|TRBJ2-1
CASGITSDNEQFF
>TRBV4-2|TRBJ1-1
CASSQDDRRNTEAFF
>TRBV2|TRBJ2-3
CASSSFSQMAQYF
>TRBV5-1|TRBJ2-1
CASSQTSGSYNEQFF
>TRBV6-5|TRBJ2-5
CASRNRGLGETQYF
>TRBV19|TRBJ2-1
CASSPAGVEQFF
>TRBV6-1|TRBJ2-5
CASRGLTGGETQYF
>TRBV6-4|TRBJ2-3
CASSETSGGATDTQYF
>TRBV6-5|TRBJ2-3
CASTRQNTDTQYF
>TRBV10-2|TRBJ1-3
CASSESNDRRRNTIYF
>TRBV6-1|TRBJ2-1
CASRGVPSYNEQFF
>TRBV5-1|TRBJ1-1
CASSAGFRGGLMNTEAFF
>TRBV5-1|TRBJ1-1
CASSLQGLAEAFF
>TRBV6-5|TRBJ1-2
CASRGTALYYGYTF
>TRBV30|TRBJ2-7
CAWSRDRVYEQYF
>TRBV5-4|TRBJ2-7
CASSLRQNDEQYF
>TRBV7-9|TRBJ2-1
CASSLALAAVGEQFF
>TRBV5-1|TRBJ2-2
CASNPLTGELFF
>TRBV4-1|TRBJ1-1
CASSLELSTTEAFF
>TRBV19|TRBJ1-6
CASSIQGGTDSPLHF
>TRBV10-3|TRBJ1-1
CAYPPRETEAFF
>TRBV7-9|TRBJ1-2
CASSSGTGSYGYTF
>TRBV7-9|TRBJ2-5
CASSPASGGHQETQYF
>TRBV6-6|TRBJ2-1
CASSHRDRGDEQFF
>TRBV29-1|TRBJ1-1
CSVELGGPNTEAFF
>TRBV27|TRBJ1-5
CASSSTGDSPPWYQPQHF
>TRBV5-1|TRBJ2-6
CASRPQGSGANVLTF
>TRBV12-5|TRBJ1-5
CASGSPQTGGWQPQHF
>TRBV6-5|TRBJ1-1
CASSSVSAEAFF
>TRBV10-3|TRBJ2-3
CAIRRGQGYTDTQYF
>TRBV2|TRBJ2-3
CASRRSPAGGTDTQYF
>TRBV29-1|TRBJ2-2
CSVVTGGTGELFF
>TRBV18|TRBJ2-3
CASSPDRSGGTQYF